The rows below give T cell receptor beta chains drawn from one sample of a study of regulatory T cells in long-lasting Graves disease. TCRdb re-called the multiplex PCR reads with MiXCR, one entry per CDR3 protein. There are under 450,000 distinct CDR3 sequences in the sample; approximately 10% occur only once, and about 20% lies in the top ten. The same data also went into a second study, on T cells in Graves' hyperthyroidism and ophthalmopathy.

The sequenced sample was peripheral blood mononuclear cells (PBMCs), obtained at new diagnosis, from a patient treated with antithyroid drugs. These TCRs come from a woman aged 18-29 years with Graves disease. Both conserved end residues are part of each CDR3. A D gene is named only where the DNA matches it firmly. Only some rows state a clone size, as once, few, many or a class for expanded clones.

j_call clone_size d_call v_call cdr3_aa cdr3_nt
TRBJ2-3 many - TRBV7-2 CASSYIGSDTQYF TGTGCCAGCAGTTATATAGGGTCAGATACGCAGTATTTT
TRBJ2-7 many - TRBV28 CASSPPAPRRGQTYEQYF TGTGCCAGCAGTCCGCCGGCCCCGAGGAGGGGGCAAACCTACGAGCAGTACTTC
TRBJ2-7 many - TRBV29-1 CSVETHFYEQYF TGCAGCGTTGAAACCCATTTCTACGAGCAGTACTTC
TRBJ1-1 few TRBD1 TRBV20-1 CSARRDEGGNTEAFF TGCAGTGCTCGCCGGGACGAAGGGGGCAACACTGAAGCTTTCTTT
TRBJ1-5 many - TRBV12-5 CASGLGGGGQPQHF TGTGCTAGTGGTTTGGGGGGTGGGGGGCAGCCCCAGCATTTT
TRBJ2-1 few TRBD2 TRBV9 CASSASGREGNEQFF TGTGCCAGCAGCGCCAGCGGGAGAGAAGGCAATGAGCAGTTCTTC
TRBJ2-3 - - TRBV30 CAWSGASPGIRYF TGTGCCTGGAGTGGGGCATCCCCAGGTATTAGGTATTTT
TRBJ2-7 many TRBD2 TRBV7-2 CASSLFPGQRLAGKKGSLNEQYF TGTGCCAGCAGCTTATTTCCCGGGCAGAGACTAGCGGGAAAAAAGGGCTCCCTGAACGAGCAGTACTTC
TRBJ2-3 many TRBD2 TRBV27 CASSHRNGGRTDTQYF TGTGCCAGCAGTCATAGGAATGGCGGGAGGACAGATACGCAGTATTTT
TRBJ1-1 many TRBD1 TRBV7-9 CASSLVVFEGQGAPKAFF TGTGCCAGCAGCTTAGTCGTTTTCGAGGGGCAGGGGGCGCCTAAAGCTTTCTTT
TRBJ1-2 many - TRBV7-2 CASSLGTPYGYTF TGTGCCAGCAGCTTAGGTACACCCTATGGCTACACCTTC
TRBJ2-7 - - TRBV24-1 CATSENWGYEQYF TGTGCCACCAGTGAAAACTGGGGGTACGAGCAGTACTTC
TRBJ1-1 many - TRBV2 CASQGYTEAFF TGTGCCAGCCAAGGCTACACTGAAGCTTTCTTT
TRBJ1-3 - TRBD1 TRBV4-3 CASSRVQGSGNTIYF TGCGCCAGCAGCCGAGTACAGGGGTCTGGAAACACCATATATTTT
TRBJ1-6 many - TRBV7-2 CASSLFEVPHSPLHF TGTGCCAGCAGCTTATTCGAAGTGCCCCATTCACCCCTCCACTTT
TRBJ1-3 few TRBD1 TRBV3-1 CASSVQGVISGNTIYF TGTGCCAGCAGCGTACAGGGGGTTATCTCTGGAAACACCATATATTTT
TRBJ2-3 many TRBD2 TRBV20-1 CSASTGTRVGDTQYF TGCAGTGCGTCAACCGGGACTAGAGTAGGGGATACGCAGTATTTT
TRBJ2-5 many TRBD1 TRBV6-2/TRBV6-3 CASSQLGQGAETQYF TGTGCCAGCAGCCAATTGGGACAGGGAGCAGAGACCCAGTACTTC
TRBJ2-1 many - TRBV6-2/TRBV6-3 CASSYGLYNEQFF TGTGCCAGCAGTTACGGATTGTACAATGAGCAGTTCTTC
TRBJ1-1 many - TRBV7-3 CASSPVLGSTEAFF TGTGCCAGCAGCCCCGTGCTTGGGTCCACTGAAGCTTTCTTT
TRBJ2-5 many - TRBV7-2 CASGDAGGETQYF TGTGCCAGCGGGGATGCCGGGGGAGAGACCCAGTACTTC
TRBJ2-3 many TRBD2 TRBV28 CASSLGVTSGGTDTQYF TGTGCCAGCAGTTTAGGCGTGACTAGCGGGGGCACAGATACGCAGTATTTT
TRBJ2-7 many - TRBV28 CASSLPISLRYEQYF TGTGCCAGCAGTTTACCCATCTCTCTCCGCTACGAGCAGTACTTC
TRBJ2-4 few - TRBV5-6 CASSLKPTRQRIAKNIQYF TGTGCCAGCAGCCTAAAACCCACTCGACAGAGAATAGCCAAAAACATTCAGTACTTC
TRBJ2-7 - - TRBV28 CAISGTASYEQYF TGTGCCATCAGCGGGACAGCGTCCTACGAGCAGTACTTC
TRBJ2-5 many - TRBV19 CASSNNRFQETQYF TGTGCCAGTAGTAACAACAGGTTCCAAGAGACCCAGTACTTC
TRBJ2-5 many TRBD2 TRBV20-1 CSASGTSGKETQYF TGCAGTGCTTCCGGGACTAGCGGGAAAGAGACCCAGTACTTC
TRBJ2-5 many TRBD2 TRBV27 CASSLLAGGKQETQYF TGTGCCAGCAGTTTACTTGCGGGGGGTAAACAAGAGACCCAGTACTTC
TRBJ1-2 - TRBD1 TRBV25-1 CASSEYDRGGGYTF TGTGCCAGCAGTGAATACGACAGGGGAGGAGGCTACACCTTC
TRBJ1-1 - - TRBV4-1 CASSQGATGSTEAFF TGCGCCAGCAGCCAGGGAGCTACAGGATCCACTGAAGCTTTCTTT
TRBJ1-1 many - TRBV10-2 CASSGGRDGTMNTEAFF TGCGCCAGCAGTGGCGGGCGGGACGGTACTATGAACACTGAAGCTTTCTTT
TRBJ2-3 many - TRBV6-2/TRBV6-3 CASSYSTGRLADTQYF TGTGCCAGCAGTTACTCTACAGGGCGGCTTGCAGATACGCAGTATTTT
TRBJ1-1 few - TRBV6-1 CASCFGRNTEAFF TGTGCCAGCTGCTTTGGGCGGAACACTGAAGCTTTCTTT
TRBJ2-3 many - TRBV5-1 CASSLTTGATDTQYF TGCGCCAGCAGCCTCACGACGGGGGCCACAGATACGCAGTATTTT
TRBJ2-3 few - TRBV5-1 CASSLSRSTDTQYF TGCGCCAGCAGCTTGAGCCGTAGCACAGATACGCAGTATTTT
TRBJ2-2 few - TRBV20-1 CSAGRSSGELFF TGCAGTGCTGGGAGATCCAGTGGGGAGCTGTTTTTT
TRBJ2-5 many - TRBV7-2 CASSLLVGGQETQYF TGTGCCAGCAGCTTATTAGTTGGGGGGCAAGAGACCCAGTACTTC
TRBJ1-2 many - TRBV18 CASSLTPGLQQGYTF TGTGCCAGCTCACTGACGCCGGGACTCCAACAGGGCTACACCTTC
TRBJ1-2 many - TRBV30 CAWSVDRAYGYTF TGTGCCTGGAGTGTAGACAGAGCCTATGGCTACACCTTC
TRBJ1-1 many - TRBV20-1 CSARDHTGSTEAFF TGCAGTGCTAGAGATCATACAGGGAGTACTGAAGCTTTCTTT
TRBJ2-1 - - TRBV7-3 CASGRGGSAGDEQFF TGTGCCAGCGGTCGTGGAGGGAGTGCGGGCGATGAGCAGTTCTTC
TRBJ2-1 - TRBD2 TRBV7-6 CASSRPRLAADNEQFF TGTGCCAGCAGCCGTCCCCGACTAGCGGCCGACAATGAGCAGTTCTTC
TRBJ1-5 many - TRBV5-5 CASSLSQGSNQPQHF TGTGCCAGCAGCTTAAGTCAGGGGAGTAATCAGCCCCAGCATTTT